This T cell receptor (beta chain) is from a study of T cells in Graves' hyperthyroidism and ophthalmopathy. At the level of the study: The blood sample was taken at first diagnosis, before treatment began. Points from the study as a whole: In the blood, most expanded thyroid clonotypes above 0.001 appeared as well.

RNA transcripts provided the source from which TCR beta CDR3 regions were amplified. The primer set for the first-round RT-PCR of the TCR CDR3 was HTBI. TCRdb used MiXCR to reprocess the multiplex PCR reads, holding one entry per CDR3 protein. Of approximately 700,000 distinct CDR3 sequences in the sample, about 15% were seen once. V lost 3 bases, J lost 5 bases, and 11 bases stayed unmatched. This CDR3 has 16 amino acids. Germline V CDR1 and CDR2: LGHNA, YNFKEQ. Patients between 18 and 65 years old had hyperthyroidism, newly diagnosed and lasting under 2 months. The PBMCs were taken from under 12 ml of fresh peripheral blood. Of note for this clonotype: Its antigen is undetermined.

The V call is TRBV4-2, the J call TRBJ2-5; 8 positions match TRBD2. This TCR derives from a man aged 18 to 30 with Graves' hyperthyroidism. Sequencing used blood. The CDR3 spells CASSHGKREPAETQYF. CDR3 DNA sequence: TGTGCCAGCAGCCATGGCAAGCGGGAGCCGGCGGAGACCCAGTACTTC.